This T cell receptor (beta chain) was retrieved from a study of response to subunit inactivated influenza vaccine. CDR3 size: 15 residues. The germline gives CDR1 MNHEY, CDR2 SVGEGT. Trimming shortened V by 6 bases and J by 5 bases, and 20 bases separated the two germline ends. TCRdb re-called the RT-PCR reads through MiXCR, storing one row per CDR3 protein. The sample includes about 170,000 distinct CDR3 sequences, about 12% of them seen just once. This clonotype has only a few counts. This sample was shared with a second study, whose subject was T cells expressing NK-cell markers. From that study: As the method of synthesis, 5'RACE template switching with UMIs yielded TCR beta cDNA.

This chain links TRBV6-2 or TRBV6-3 with TRBJ2-7; D might be TRBD1 (5 bases). The TCR comes from a man aged 45-65 years who received an inactivated influenza vaccine. The input for sequencing was CD8+ T cells sorted from PBMCs, taken approximately 13 days after vaccination. The CDR3 DNA reads as TGTGCCAGCAGACGTCAACCCAGGGCGTACCACGAGCAGTACTTC. Residues: CASRRQPRAYHEQYF.